The TCR beta chain described here comes from a study of blood T cells in healthy people across ages. Then a second PCR, running roughly 7 to 12 cycles, was carried out with a sample-barcoded 5' primer and a J-beta primer mix. A single record per CDR3 protein comes from TCRdb applying MiXCR to the 5' RACE reads. The table lists fewer than 700,000 distinct CDR3 sequences, about 43% of them singletons. Trimming left V 0 bases short and J 2 bases short, with 17 bases between. The V gene's germline CDR1 is DFQATT and CDR2 SNEGSKA (reference sequence). The CDR3 covers 17 residues. Points on this clonotype: Antigen specificity is unknown.

Regarding the study as a whole: Naive CD4+ cell counts and diversity both ran higher in long-lived than in aged donors.

The sequenced material came from blood. The TCR was taken from an elderly man in good health. The rearrangement uses TRBV20-1 and TRBJ2-1; TRBD2 is a possible D gene (6 bases). The CDR3 DNA reads as TGCAGTGCTAGAGATCCTGCCAGGCGGGGTACCTACAATGAGCAGTTCTTC. It translates to CSARDPARRGTYNEQFF.